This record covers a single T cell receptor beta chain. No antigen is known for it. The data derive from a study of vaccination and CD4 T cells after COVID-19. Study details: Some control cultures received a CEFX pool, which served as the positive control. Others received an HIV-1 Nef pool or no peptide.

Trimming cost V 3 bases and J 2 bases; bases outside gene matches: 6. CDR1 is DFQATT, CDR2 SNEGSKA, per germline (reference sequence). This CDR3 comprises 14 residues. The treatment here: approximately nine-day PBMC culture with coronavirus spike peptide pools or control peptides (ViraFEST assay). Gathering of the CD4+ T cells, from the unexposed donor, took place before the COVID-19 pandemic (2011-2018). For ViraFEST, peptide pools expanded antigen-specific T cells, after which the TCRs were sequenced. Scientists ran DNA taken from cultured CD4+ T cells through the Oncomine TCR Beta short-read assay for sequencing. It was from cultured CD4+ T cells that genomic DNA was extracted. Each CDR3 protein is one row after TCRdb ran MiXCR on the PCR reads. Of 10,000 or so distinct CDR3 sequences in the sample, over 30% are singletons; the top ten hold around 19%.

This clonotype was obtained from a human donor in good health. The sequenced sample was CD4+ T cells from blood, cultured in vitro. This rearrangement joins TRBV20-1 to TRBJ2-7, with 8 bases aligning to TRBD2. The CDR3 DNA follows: TGCAGTGCTAGGACGGGAGGGGGAACCTACGAGCAGTACTTC. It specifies CSARTGGGTYEQYF.